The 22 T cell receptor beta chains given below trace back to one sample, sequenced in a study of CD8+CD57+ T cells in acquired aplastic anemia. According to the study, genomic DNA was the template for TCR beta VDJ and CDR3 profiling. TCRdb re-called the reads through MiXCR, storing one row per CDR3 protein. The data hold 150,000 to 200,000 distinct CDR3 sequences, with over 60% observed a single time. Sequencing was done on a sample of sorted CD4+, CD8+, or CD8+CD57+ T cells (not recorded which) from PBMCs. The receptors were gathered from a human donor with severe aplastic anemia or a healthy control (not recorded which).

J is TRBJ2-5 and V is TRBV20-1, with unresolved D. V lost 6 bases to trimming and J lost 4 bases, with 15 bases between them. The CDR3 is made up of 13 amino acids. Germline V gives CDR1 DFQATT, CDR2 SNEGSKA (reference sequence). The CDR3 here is CSAPVGVGETQYF. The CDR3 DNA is TGCAGTGCCCCAGTCGGCGTCGGAGAGACCCAGTACTTC.

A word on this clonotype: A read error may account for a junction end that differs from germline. CDR3 region: CASSLDSTTYNEQFF. The CDR3 DNA is TGTGCCAGCAGCTTGGACAGTACCACCTACAACGAGCAGTTCTTC. The rearrangement joins TRBV7-6 to TRBJ2-1; a weak D match, TRBD1 (6 bases). Germline lookup yields CDR1 SGHVS and CDR2 FNYEAQ. There are 15 residues in the CDR3.

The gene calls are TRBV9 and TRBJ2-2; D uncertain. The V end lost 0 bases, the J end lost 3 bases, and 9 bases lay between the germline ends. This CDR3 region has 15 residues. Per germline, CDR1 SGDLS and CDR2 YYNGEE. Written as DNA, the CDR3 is TGTGCCAGCAGCGTAGCTCGGCAGGACACCGGGGAGCTGTTTTTT. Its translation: CASSVARQDTGELFF.

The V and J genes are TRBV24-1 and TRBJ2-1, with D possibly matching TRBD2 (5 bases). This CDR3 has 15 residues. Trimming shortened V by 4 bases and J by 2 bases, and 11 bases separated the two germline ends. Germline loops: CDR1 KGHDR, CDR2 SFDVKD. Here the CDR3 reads CATSEEGATYNEQFF. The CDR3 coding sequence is TGTGCCACCAGTGAAGAGGGAGCCACCTACAATGAGCAGTTCTTC.

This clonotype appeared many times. CDR3: CASGLTGAGNTIYF. The CDR3 region has the DNA TGTGCCAGCGGCCTCACAGGGGCTGGAAACACCATATATTTT. This rearrangement joins TRBV9 to TRBJ1-3, with 7 positions matching TRBD1. Germline V gene data show CDR1 as SGDLS and CDR2 as YYNGEE. Germline trimming cut 7 bases from V and 2 bases from J; bases unmatched to any gene: 6. The CDR3 is 14 residues long.

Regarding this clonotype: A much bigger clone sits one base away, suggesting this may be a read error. CDR3 loop: CAAGSLGHGYTF. The CDR3 nucleotides read TGTGCCGCCGGGAGTTTAGGCCATGGCTACACCTTC. The gene calls are TRBV19 and TRBJ1-2; D unresolved. The CDR3 extends over 12 amino acids. V lost 11 bases to trimming and J lost 6 bases, with 16 bases between them. Germline loops: CDR1 LNHDA, CDR2 SQIVND (reference sequence).

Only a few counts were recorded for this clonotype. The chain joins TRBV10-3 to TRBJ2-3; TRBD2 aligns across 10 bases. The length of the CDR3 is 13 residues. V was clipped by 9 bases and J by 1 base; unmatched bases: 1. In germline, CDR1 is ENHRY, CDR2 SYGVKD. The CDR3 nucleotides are TGTGCCATAGCGGGAGGGGGCACAGATACGCAGTATTTT. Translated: CAIAGGGTDTQYF.

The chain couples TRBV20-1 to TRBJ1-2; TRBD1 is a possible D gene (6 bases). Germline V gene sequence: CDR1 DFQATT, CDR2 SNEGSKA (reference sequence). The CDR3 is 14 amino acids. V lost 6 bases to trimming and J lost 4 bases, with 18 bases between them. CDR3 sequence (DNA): TGCAGTGCCAGGAAATCCGGGACACCCTATGGCTACACCTTC. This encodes CSARKSGTPYGYTF.

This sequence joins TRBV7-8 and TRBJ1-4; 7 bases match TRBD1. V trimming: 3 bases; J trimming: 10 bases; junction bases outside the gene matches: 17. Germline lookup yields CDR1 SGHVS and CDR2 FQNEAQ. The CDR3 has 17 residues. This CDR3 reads CASSLETGYRGLRKLFF. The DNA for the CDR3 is TGTGCCAGCAGCTTGGAAACCGGTTACAGGGGTTTACGAAAACTGTTTTTT.

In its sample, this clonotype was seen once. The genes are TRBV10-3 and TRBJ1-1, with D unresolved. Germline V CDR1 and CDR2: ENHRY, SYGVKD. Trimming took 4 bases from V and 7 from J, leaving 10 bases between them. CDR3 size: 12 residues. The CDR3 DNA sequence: TGTGCCATCAGTGTTTCGGCTGATGAAGCTTTCTTT. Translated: CAISVSADEAFF.

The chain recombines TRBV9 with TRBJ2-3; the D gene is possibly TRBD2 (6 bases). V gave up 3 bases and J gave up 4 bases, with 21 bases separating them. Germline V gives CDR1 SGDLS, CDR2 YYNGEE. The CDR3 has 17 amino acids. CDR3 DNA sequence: TGTGCCAGCAGCGCGAGAGGAGGGCCGGAGGAGGCAGATACGCAGTATTTT. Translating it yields CASSARGGPEEADTQYF.

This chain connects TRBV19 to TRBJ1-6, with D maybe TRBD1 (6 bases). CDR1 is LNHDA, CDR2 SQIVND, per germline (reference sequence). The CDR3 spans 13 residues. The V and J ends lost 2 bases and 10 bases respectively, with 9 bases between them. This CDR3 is CASSILTGSPLHF. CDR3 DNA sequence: TGTGCCAGTAGTATATTAACAGGGTCACCCCTCCACTTT. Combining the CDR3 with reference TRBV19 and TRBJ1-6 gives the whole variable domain DGGITQSPKYLFRKEGQNVTLSCEQNLNHDAMYWYRQDPGQGLRLIYYSQIVNDFQKGDIAEGYSVSREKKESFPLTVTSAQKNPTAFYLCASSILTGSPLHFGNGTRLTVT.

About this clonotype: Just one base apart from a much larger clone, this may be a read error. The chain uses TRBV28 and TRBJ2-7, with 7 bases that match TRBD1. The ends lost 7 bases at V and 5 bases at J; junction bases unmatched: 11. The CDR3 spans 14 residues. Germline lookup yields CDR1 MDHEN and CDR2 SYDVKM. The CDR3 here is CASKPFGTVHEQYF. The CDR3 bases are TGTGCCAGCAAACCCTTCGGGACAGTCCACGAGCAGTACTTC.

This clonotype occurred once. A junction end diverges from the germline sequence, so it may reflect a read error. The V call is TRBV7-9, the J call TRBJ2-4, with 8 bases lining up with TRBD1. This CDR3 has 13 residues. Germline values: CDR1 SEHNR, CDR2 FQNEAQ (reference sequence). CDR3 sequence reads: CASSLRDRPLQHF. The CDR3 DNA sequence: TGTGCCAGCAGCCTCCGGGACAGGCCCCTTCAGCACTTC. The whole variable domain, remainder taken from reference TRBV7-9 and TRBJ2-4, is DTGVSQNPRHKITKRGQNVTFRCDPISEHNRLYWYRQTLGQGPEFLTYFQNEAQLEKSRLLSDRFSAERPKGSFSTLEIQRTEQGDSAMYLCASSLRDRPLQHFGAGTRLSVL.

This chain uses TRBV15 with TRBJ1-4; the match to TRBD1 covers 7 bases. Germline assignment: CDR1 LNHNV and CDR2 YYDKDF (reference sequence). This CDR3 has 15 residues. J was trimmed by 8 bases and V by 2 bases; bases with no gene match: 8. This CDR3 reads CATSRKTGESEKLFF. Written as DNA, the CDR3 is TGTGCCACCAGCAGAAAAACAGGGGAATCGGAAAAACTGTTTTTT.

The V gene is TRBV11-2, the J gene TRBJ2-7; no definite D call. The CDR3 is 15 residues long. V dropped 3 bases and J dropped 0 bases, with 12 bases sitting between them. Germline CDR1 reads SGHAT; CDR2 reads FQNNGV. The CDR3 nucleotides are TGTGCCAGCAGCTTGTCACCGAGGAGCTCCTACGAGCAGTACTTC. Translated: CASSLSPRSSYEQYF.

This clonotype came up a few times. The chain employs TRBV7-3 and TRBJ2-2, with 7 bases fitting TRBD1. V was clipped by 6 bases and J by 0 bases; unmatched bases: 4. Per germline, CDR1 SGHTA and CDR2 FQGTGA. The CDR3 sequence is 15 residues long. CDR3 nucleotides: TGTGCCAGCAGATCCGGGACAGCGAACACCGGGGAGCTGTTTTTT. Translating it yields CASRSGTANTGELFF.

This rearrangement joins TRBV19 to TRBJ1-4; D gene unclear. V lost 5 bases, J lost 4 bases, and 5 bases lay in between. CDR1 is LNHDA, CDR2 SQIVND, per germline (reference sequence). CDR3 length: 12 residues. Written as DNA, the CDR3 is TGTGCCAGTAGTGAACGTAATGAAAAACTGTTTTTT. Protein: CASSERNEKLFF.

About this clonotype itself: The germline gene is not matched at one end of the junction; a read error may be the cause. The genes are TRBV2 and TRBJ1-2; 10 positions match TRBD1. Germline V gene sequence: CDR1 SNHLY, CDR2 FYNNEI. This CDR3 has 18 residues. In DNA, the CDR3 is TGCGCCAGCAGTCAACTGCCCCACGTGGACAGGGGGGTTAGGGTCTACACCTTC. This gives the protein CASSQLPHVDRGVRVYTF.

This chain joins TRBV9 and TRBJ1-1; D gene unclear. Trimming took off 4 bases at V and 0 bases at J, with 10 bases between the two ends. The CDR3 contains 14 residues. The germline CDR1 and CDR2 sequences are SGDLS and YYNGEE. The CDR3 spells CASSPAILNTEAFF. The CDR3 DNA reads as TGTGCCAGCAGCCCAGCCATTTTGAACACTGAAGCTTTCTTT. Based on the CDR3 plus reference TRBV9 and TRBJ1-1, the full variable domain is DSGVTQTPKHLITATGQRVTLRCSPRSGDLSVYWYQQSLDQGLQFLIQYYNGEERAKGNILERFSAQQFPDLHSELNLSSLELGDSALYFCASSPAILNTEAFFGQGTRLTVV.

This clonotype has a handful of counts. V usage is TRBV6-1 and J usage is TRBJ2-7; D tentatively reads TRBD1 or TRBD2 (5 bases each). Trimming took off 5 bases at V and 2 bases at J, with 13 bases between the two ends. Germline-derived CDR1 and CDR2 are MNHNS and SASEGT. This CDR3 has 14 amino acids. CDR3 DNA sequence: TGTGCCAGCAGTCAGGGACCTTTAGCCTACGAGCAGTACTTC. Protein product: CASSQGPLAYEQYF.

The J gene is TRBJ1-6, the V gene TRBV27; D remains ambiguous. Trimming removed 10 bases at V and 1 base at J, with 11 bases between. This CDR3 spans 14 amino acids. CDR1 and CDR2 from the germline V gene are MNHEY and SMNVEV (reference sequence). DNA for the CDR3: TGTGCCACCGCAGTGGGTTCCTATAATTCACCCCTCCACTTT. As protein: CATAVGSYNSPLHF.